The sequence of this TCR beta chain was determined in a study of T-cell memory formation after mild COVID-19. Study findings and constraints: The finding that pre-infection memory included some responding clones suggested that cross-reactive memory joined. Clones that contracted clustered mainly in CM and EM if CD4+ and in EMRA if CD8+. Clones that contracted from day 15 to 85 had balanced CD4/CD8; later expanders were CD4+ biased.

V dropped 6 bases and J dropped 8 bases, with 14 bases sitting between them. The CDR3 consists of 13 residues. Comment on this clonotype: The antigen is unknown.

Constant-segment primers and 5'RACE yielded cDNA libraries for TCR alpha and TCR beta, each carrying sample barcodes and UMIs. A single record per CDR3 protein comes from TCRdb applying MiXCR to the 5' RACE reads. Of under 200,000 distinct CDR3 sequences detected, around a third appear once; the ten largest clones hold about 11%. This receptor was obtained from an adult woman who had mild COVID-19 (a few samples of this study predate the infection). Cell type and time point are not known. Material: PBMCs or a T cell subset sorted from them (not recorded which). The rearrangement joins TRBV12-3 or TRBV12-4 to TRBJ2-1; D may be TRBD2 (7 bases). The CDR3 loop reads CASSRGAVYEQFF. In DNA form, the CDR3 reads TGTGCCAGCAGCCGGGGGGCCGTGTATGAGCAGTTCTTC.